This T cell receptor (beta chain) was found in a study of blood T cell repertoires in COVID-19. Study summary: There were acute and convalescent COVID-19 samples, and they came from the United States, Italy and Spain.

In the authors' methods: For nucleated cells, counts were estimated from reference gene primer amplification. Libraries were prepared by immunoSEQ multiplex PCR; TCRdb keeps only in-frame clonotypes and omits some of them. That table supplies the V and J calls and clone size; D and trimming were determined from the DNA. The data hold roughly 70,000 clones, with around 88% observed a single time. CDR1 SNHLY and CDR2 FYNNEI come from the germline V gene. The CDR3 spans 13 residues. V was clipped by 10 bases and J by 2 bases, with 13 bases between them. The clonotype originates from an elderly woman with acute or convalescent COVID-19. The chain is built from TRBV2 and TRBJ2-3; unclear D gene. The sample was peripheral blood. The CDR3 sequence is CATQLENTDTQYF. The CDR3 DNA is TGTGCCACTCAACTCGAGAACACAGATACGCAGTATTTT.